This T cell receptor (beta chain) emerged from a study of PD-1 blockade in classical Hodgkin lymphoma. Study overall: Patients were infused with nivolumab 3 mg/kg every 2 weeks. Findings of the study overall: CD8+ TCR diversity did not rise significantly by C4D1, unlike CD4+. Newly diagnosed patients had diversity similar to the baseline diversity of complete responders. Exclusion covered patients beginning nivolumab under 1 year post-ASCT.

Relapses following autologous stem cell transplantation were seen in all patients, with brentuximab vedotin exposure varying. The CDR3 consists of 17 residues. CDR1 SGHAT and CDR2 FQNNGV come from the germline V gene. V shed 4 bases and J 1 base; nucleotides not matched to a gene: 10. Some clones are missing from TCRdb's copy, which holds only in-frame ones; the method was immunoSEQ multiplex PCR. In the table there are around 13,000 clones, 82% of which are singletons. Details on this clone: The antigen is not known.

The sample in question was peripheral blood mononuclear cells (PBMCs), obtained at baseline. V and J are TRBV11-2 and TRBJ2-4; 7 bases fit TRBD1. This clonotype originated in a human donor with classical Hodgkin lymphoma. In DNA form, the CDR3 reads TGTGCCAGCAGCTCTCCCGGGGACAGCTCGGCCAAAAACATTCAGTACTTC. Translation: CASSSPGDSSAKNIQYF.